This TCR beta chain is drawn from a study of CD8+CD57+ T cells in acquired aplastic anemia. Study in general: Across the sorted CD4+ and CD8+ cells, DNA amounts averaged about 3.2 ug.

Profiles of TCR beta VDJ and CDR3 were generated from a genomic DNA template. TCRdb ran MiXCR on the reads and lists one entry per CDR3 protein. The data hold about 190,000 distinct CDR3 sequences, with about half observed a single time. This CDR3 region has 13 residues. The germline CDR1 and CDR2 sequences are SGHTA and FQGNSA. Trimming took 6 bases from V and 4 from J, leaving 12 bases between them. This chain connects TRBV7-2 to TRBJ1-1; TRBD1 might be the D (5 bases). The source material was sorted CD4+, CD8+, or CD8+CD57+ T cells (not recorded which) from PBMCs. This TCR was sampled from a human donor in good health, serving as a control. DNA of the CDR3: TGTGCCAGCAGACGTAGGGACTCCACTGAAGCTTTCTTT. Encoded protein: CASRRRDSTEAFF. The whole variable domain, remainder taken from reference TRBV7-2 and TRBJ1-1, is GAGVSQSPSNKVTEKGKDVELRCDPISGHTALYWYRQSLGQGLEFLIYFQGNSAPDKSGLPSDRFSAERTGGSVSTLTIQRTQQEDSAVYLCASRRRDSTEAFFGQGTRLTVV.